This entry concerns a single TCR beta chain. Its antigen is currently unknown. Each TCR beta library was made by quantitative 5'-RACE that incorporated molecular barcodes. TCRdb analysed the 5' RACE reads with MiXCR anew, one entry per CDR3 protein. The sample lists 800,000 to 900,000 distinct CDR3 sequences; approximately 12% were seen once. These data come from a study of CD8 T cells in ankylosing spondylitis. Unmatched junction bases numbered 16, after V lost 1 base and J lost 6 bases. Germline V lookup: CDR1 MGHDK, CDR2 SYGVNS. CDR3 length equals 18 residues. Study-wide points: Clones that were linked to disease were CD8+ and were relatively rare in peripheral blood. It appeared that ankylosing spondylitis blood was characterized by a TCR beta motif of about 8 highly homologous variants. Some motif variants were previously reported in reactive arthritis synovial fluid and blood.

This TCR derives from a male donor with ankylosing spondylitis. The V call is TRBV25-1, the J call TRBJ2-7; 9 positions match TRBD2. The sample consisted of blood, either unsorted or a sorted T cell fraction (not recorded which). The CDR3 region has the DNA TGTGCCAGCAGTGAATTTGGTAGCGGGAGCTGGGTCCCTTCCGAGCAGTACTTC. Translating gives CASSEFGSGSWVPSEQYF.